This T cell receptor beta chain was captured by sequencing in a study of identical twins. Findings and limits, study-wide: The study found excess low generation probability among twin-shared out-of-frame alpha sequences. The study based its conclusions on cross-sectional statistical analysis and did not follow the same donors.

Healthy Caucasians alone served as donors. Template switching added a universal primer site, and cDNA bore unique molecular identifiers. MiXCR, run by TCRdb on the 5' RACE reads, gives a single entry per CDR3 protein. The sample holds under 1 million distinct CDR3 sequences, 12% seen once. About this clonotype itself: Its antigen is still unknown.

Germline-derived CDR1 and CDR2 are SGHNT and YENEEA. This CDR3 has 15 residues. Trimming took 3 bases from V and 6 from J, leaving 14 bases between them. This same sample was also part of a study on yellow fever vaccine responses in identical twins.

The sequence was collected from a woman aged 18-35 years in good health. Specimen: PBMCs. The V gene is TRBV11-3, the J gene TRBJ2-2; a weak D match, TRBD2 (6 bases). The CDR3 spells CASSLGLQQSGELFF. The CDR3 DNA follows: TGTGCCAGCAGCTTGGGACTCCAACAGTCCGGGGAGCTGTTTTTT. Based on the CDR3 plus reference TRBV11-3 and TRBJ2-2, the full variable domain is EAGVVQSPRYKIIEKKQPVAFWCNPISGHNTLYWYLQNLGQGPELLIRYENEEAVDDSQLPKDRFSAERLKGVDSTLKIQPAELGDSAVYLCASSLGLQQSGELFFGEGSRLTVL.